This TCR beta chain came from a study of blood T cell repertoires in COVID-19. Study-level background: Sites across the United States, Italy and Spain contributed samples from acute and convalescent COVID-19. PBMCs, B-cell-depleted T cells, or T cells provided the cDNA or gDNA that made up the material.

The germline CDR1 and CDR2 sequences are SGHTS and YDEGEE. The CDR3 has 13 residues. The germline V and J ends were trimmed by 4 bases and 0 bases, with 8 bases remaining between them. Authors' analysis steps: Reference gene primer amplification gave nucleated cell count estimates. Method: immunoSEQ multiplex PCR; TCRdb's copy keeps in-frame clones and lacks some. V and J calls and clone size follow that table, whereas D and trimming were derived from the DNA. The sample lists roughly 95,000 clones, 82% occurring once. The sequence was obtained from a man at least 80 years old with acute or convalescent COVID-19. This chain uses TRBV5-8 with TRBJ2-7; D unclear. Sequences were obtained from peripheral blood. CDR3 sequence (DNA): TGTGCCAGCAGCCCTAGTAGCTCCTACGAGCAGTACTTC. Amino acid sequence: CASSPSSSYEQYF.